What follows are 29 T cell receptor beta chains derived from one specimen sequenced in a study of Tregs in tolerant kidney transplant recipients. Profiled with immunoSEQ multiplex PCR; TCRdb holds only in-frame clones, not every one. The sample contains some 62,000 clones, under 98% of which appear only once. This material consisted of Tregs from blood, taken before the transplant. These receptors were collected from a human donor who received a combined kidney and bone marrow transplant.

Here the CDR3 reads CASSPSVGELFF. The CDR3 nucleotides are TGTGCCAGCAGCCCGTCGGTCGGGGAGCTGTTTTTT. The chain recombines TRBV7-8 with TRBJ2-2; D is undetermined. CDR1 and CDR2 (germline): SGHVS, FQNEAQ. The CDR3 is 12 amino acids. V lost 5 bases, J lost 7 bases, and 8 bases lay in between.

This clone was found once. The rearrangement links TRBV11-2 to TRBJ1-1, with TRBD1 as a possible D gene (6 bases). This CDR3 region has 15 residues. Per the germline V gene, CDR1 is SGHAT and CDR2 is FQNNGV. The V end lost 2 bases, the J end lost 6 bases, and 16 bases lay between the germline ends. Here the CDR3 reads CASSLRSGAFAEAFF. CDR3 bases: TGTGCCAGCAGCTTAAGGTCAGGGGCGTTCGCTGAAGCTTTCTTT.

The rearrangement uses TRBV5-1 and TRBJ2-3, with D perhaps matching TRBD2 (5 bases). CDR1 SGHRS and CDR2 YFSETQ come from the germline V gene. The V end was cut by 4 bases, the J end by 3 bases, with 12 bases between. The CDR3 covers 14 residues. This chain's CDR3 is CASSPGLETDTQYF. The CDR3 region has the DNA TGCGCCAGCAGCCCTGGACTGGAAACAGATACGCAGTATTTT.

The rearrangement joins TRBV18 to TRBJ1-6, with D possibly matching TRBD1 (5 bases). Trimming pared 2 bases from V and 7 bases from J, leaving 9 bases between. The germline V gene encodes CDR1 KGHSH and CDR2 LQKENI. CDR3 length: 14 amino acids. The DNA of the CDR3 is TGTGCCAGCTCACCATCAGGGTCCAATTCACCCCTCCACTTT. Translated: CASSPSGSNSPLHF.

This CDR3 reads CASLITGDSSGNTIYF. Written as DNA, the CDR3 is TGTGCCAGTCTTATAACAGGGGATAGCTCTGGAAACACCATATATTTT. This chain uses TRBV19 with TRBJ1-3; TRBD1 matches 7 bases. The CDR3 sequence is 16 residues long. J gave up 0 bases and V 8 bases, and 10 bases lay outside the gene matches. CDR1 is LNHDA, CDR2 SQIVND, per germline (reference sequence).

This chain joins TRBV6-9 and TRBJ1-1; D may be TRBD1 (5 bases). Germline V gives CDR1 MNHGY, CDR2 SVAAGI. V lost 9 bases and J 7 bases, leaving 15 bases between the germline ends. The CDR3 spans 12 residues. In DNA, the CDR3 is TGTGCCAGGTCTACCCGGGGGATTGAAGCTTTCTTT. Its protein is CARSTRGIEAFF.

This chain uses TRBV2 with TRBJ2-7; 9 nucleotides match TRBD2. CDR3 length equals 15 residues. From germline, CDR1 is SNHLY and CDR2 FYNNEI. V was pared by 6 bases and J by 3 bases, with 9 bases of the junction left unmatched. The CDR3 DNA reads as TGTGCCAGCAGCCCTTCGGCGGGAGGGTTCTACGAGCAGTACTTC. This gives the protein CASSPSAGGFYEQYF.

The chain carries TRBV19 and TRBJ2-1, with 8 bases lining up with TRBD2. CDR3 length: 15 amino acids. Germline V gives CDR1 LNHDA, CDR2 SQIVND (reference sequence). V gave up 4 bases and J gave up 6 bases; unmatched junction bases: 8. In nucleotides, the CDR3 is TGTGCCAGTAGTAAAGGAGCGGGAGTGCCCAATGAGCAGTTCTTC. Amino acids: CASSKGAGVPNEQFF.

The chain links TRBV25-1 to TRBJ1-1; D might be TRBD1 (6 bases). This CDR3 has 14 amino acids. Trimming cost V 4 bases and J 5 bases, with 14 bases left between them. The germline gives CDR1 MGHDK, CDR2 SYGVNS. The CDR3 nucleotides are TGTGCCAGCAGTGCACAGGGATATGGTACTGAAGCTTTCTTT. Translated: CASSAQGYGTEAFF. Full variable domain (missing parts from reference TRBV25-1 and TRBJ1-1): EADIYQTPRYLVIGTGKKITLECSQTMGHDKMYWYQQDPGMELHLIHYSYGVNSTEKGDLSSESTVSRIRTEHFPLTLESARPSHTSQYLCASSAQGYGTEAFFGQGTRLTVV.

This clone was observed a single time. The chain links TRBV19 to TRBJ2-5; 9 bases fit TRBD1. J gave up 1 base and V 8 bases, and 2 bases lay outside the gene matches. The CDR3 covers 13 residues. Germline loops: CDR1 LNHDA, CDR2 SQIVND (reference sequence). The CDR3 coding sequence is TGTGCCAGTGGGGACAGGGCCCAAGAGACCCAGTACTTC. Translating it yields CASGDRAQETQYF.

This clone was picked up a small number of times. The chain joins TRBV7-2 to TRBJ1-2; TRBD1 matches at 8 bases. V lost 1 base and J lost 7; bases outside the gene matches: 2. Germline CDR1 reads SGHTA; CDR2 reads FQGNSA. The CDR3 loop spans 13 amino acids. DNA for the CDR3: TGTGCCAGCAGCTTAGAACAGGGGGTTGGCTACACCTTC. This codes for CASSLEQGVGYTF. The entire variable domain, with the rest obtained from reference TRBV7-2 and TRBJ1-2, is as follows: GAGVSQSPSNKVTEKGKDVELRCDPISGHTALYWYRQSLGQGLEFLIYFQGNSAPDKSGLPSDRFSAERTGGSVSTLTIQRTQQEDSAVYLCASSLEQGVGYTFGSGTRLTVV.

V and J are TRBV29-1 and TRBJ2-7; TRBD2 matches 8 bases. The trim removed 4 bases at V and 4 bases at J, leaving 6 bases unmatched. The CDR3 runs 13 residues. Germline CDR1 and CDR2: SQVTM and ANQGSEA. Written as DNA, the CDR3 is TGCAGCGTTGTCAGCGGGGGTTCGTACGAGCAGTACTTC. It codes for CSVVSGGSYEQYF.

The J gene is TRBJ2-5, the V gene TRBV14; tentative D call: TRBD2 (6 bases). Germline V lookup: CDR1 SGHDN, CDR2 FVKESK. The CDR3 length is 16 residues. V lost 0 bases to trimming and J lost 7 bases, with 18 bases between them. As DNA, the CDR3 is TGTGCCAGCAGCCAAGACCCGACGGGAGTCTGGGTGACCCAGTACTTC. Protein sequence: CASSQDPTGVWVTQYF.

V and J are TRBV29-1 and TRBJ1-1; 7 positions match TRBD1. The V gene end was trimmed by 6 bases and the J gene end by 4 bases; junction bases not matched to a gene: 11. CDR1 is SQVTM, CDR2 ANQGSEA, per germline. CDR3 length equals 14 residues. The DNA for the CDR3 is TGCAGCGTAGGAAAGCGACAGGGAATCACTGAAGCTTTCTTT. Its translation: CSVGKRQGITEAFF.

The chain uses TRBV9 and TRBJ2-1, with a possible D match to TRBD1 (6 bases). Trimming took off 0 bases at V and 4 bases at J, with 14 bases between the two ends. The length of the CDR3 is 16 residues. Looked up from germline, CDR1 is SGDLS and CDR2 is YYNGEE. CDR3 residues: CASSVGRMTGYNEQFF. As DNA, the CDR3 is TGTGCCAGCAGCGTAGGAAGAATGACAGGTTACAATGAGCAGTTCTTC.

The V and J genes are TRBV25-1 and TRBJ2-3; no clear D gene. From germline, CDR1 is MGHDK and CDR2 SYGVNS. The CDR3 covers 13 residues. V was pared by 3 bases and J by 7 bases, with 11 bases between. CDR3 in DNA: TGTGCCAGCAGTGATCTGAGTTTTAATACGCAGTATTTT. Protein sequence: CASSDLSFNTQYF.

The chain employs TRBV7-2 and TRBJ1-2; D remains ambiguous. Deletions cut 5 bases from V and 2 bases from J, with 9 bases between. This CDR3 spans 13 amino acids. Looked up from germline, CDR1 is SGHTA and CDR2 is FQGNSA. The CDR3 sequence: CASSTGSNYGYTF. For the CDR3, the DNA is TGTGCCAGCAGCACCGGGTCCAACTATGGCTACACCTTC. Using reference TRBV7-2 and TRBJ1-2 for the parts outside the CDR3, the full variable domain is GAGVSQSPSNKVTEKGKDVELRCDPISGHTALYWYRQSLGQGLEFLIYFQGNSAPDKSGLPSDRFSAERTGGSVSTLTIQRTQQEDSAVYLCASSTGSNYGYTFGSGTRLTVV.

This chain links TRBV9 with TRBJ1-1, with D perhaps matching TRBD1 (6 bases). Per germline, CDR1 SGDLS and CDR2 YYNGEE. V was pared by 0 bases and J by 1 base, with 7 bases between. This CDR3 spans 14 amino acids. As DNA, the CDR3 is TGTGCCAGCAGCGTAGAGGGACAGAACACTGAAGCTTTCTTT. It encodes CASSVEGQNTEAFF.

The chain is built from TRBV5-1 and TRBJ2-2; D may be TRBD1 (5 bases). Germline V gene data show CDR1 as SGHRS and CDR2 as YFSETQ. Deletions cut 6 bases from V and 4 bases from J, with 16 bases between. CDR3 size: 15 residues. The CDR3 sequence: CASIAGPTGTGELFF. The CDR3, as DNA: TGCGCCAGCATAGCAGGGCCCACGGGCACCGGGGAGCTGTTTTTT.

The chain has TRBV19 and TRBJ1-5; 8 bases agree with TRBD1. Germline V gene sequence: CDR1 LNHDA, CDR2 SQIVND (reference sequence). The CDR3 contains 17 residues. V lost 5 bases to trimming and J lost 1 base; unmatched junction nucleotides: 10. CDR3: CASSPLRTGRSNQPQHF. The CDR3 DNA reads as TGTGCCAGTAGTCCACTCCGGACAGGGAGAAGCAATCAGCCCCAGCATTTT.

V gene TRBV7-8 combines with J gene TRBJ1-1; D not resolved. The germline CDR1 and CDR2 sequences are SGHVS and FQNEAQ. The CDR3 spans 15 residues. V was trimmed by 1 base and J by 2 bases, leaving 11 bases between them. The CDR3 nucleotides are TGTGCCAGCAGCTTAGGGCAGACTTTTAACACTGAAGCTTTCTTT. Translation gives CASSLGQTFNTEAFF.

The V gene is TRBV5-8, the J gene TRBJ1-4; tentative D call: TRBD1 (6 bases). The CDR3 covers 17 residues. Trimming pared 0 bases from V and 1 base from J, leaving 13 bases between. CDR1 and CDR2 from the germline V gene are SGHTS and YDEGEE. The CDR3 DNA is TGTGCCAGCAGCTTGGTGGCGGGGGGCGTAACTAATGAAAAACTGTTTTTT. It is translated as CASSLVAGGVTNEKLFF.

The chain uses TRBV6-5 and TRBJ2-1; possible D gene TRBD1, 6 bases. The CDR3 is made up of 12 amino acids. Deletions cut 5 bases from V and 12 bases from J, with 14 bases between. Germline V CDR1 and CDR2: MNHEY, SVGAGI. In DNA, the CDR3 is TGTGCCAGCAGTCCTCGTCAGGGGAGGCAGTTCTTC. It specifies CASSPRQGRQFF.

This clone appeared a single time. The chain couples TRBV30 to TRBJ1-2, with D possibly being TRBD1 (6 bases). This CDR3 comprises 13 residues. Trimming took off 6 bases at V and 4 bases at J, with 15 bases between the two ends. Germline values: CDR1 GTSNPN, CDR2 SVGIG (reference sequence). CDR3 sequence: CACKTGSIYGYTF. The CDR3 nucleotides are TGTGCCTGTAAAACAGGGTCAATCTATGGCTACACCTTC.

V usage is TRBV4-2 and J usage is TRBJ2-7, with 10 bases aligning to TRBD1. This CDR3 has 15 residues. CDR1 is LGHNA and CDR2 is YNFKEQ in the germline V gene. V lost 0 bases and J lost 2; bases outside the gene matches: 1. CDR3 DNA: TGTGCCAGCAGCCAAGAGGGACAGGGGACCTACGAGCAGTACTTC. Translated, it gives CASSQEGQGTYEQYF.

This clone has just one count. V usage is TRBV30 and J usage is TRBJ2-2; TRBD2 matches at 8 bases. Germline V gene data show CDR1 as GTSNPN and CDR2 as SVGIG (reference sequence). After removal of 4 bases from V and 6 bases from J, the junction contained 4 bases not matched to a gene. The CDR3 runs to 13 residues. The CDR3: CAWNGGRPGELFF. CDR3 nucleotides: TGTGCCTGGAATGGCGGGAGGCCCGGGGAGCTGTTTTTT. The variable domain in full, completed from reference TRBV30 and TRBJ2-2, reads SQTIHQWPATLVQPVGSPLSLECTVEGTSNPNLYWYRQAAGRGLQLLFYSVGIGQISSEVPQNLSASRPQDRQFILSSKKLLLSDSGFYLCAWNGGRPGELFFGEGSRLTVL.

The chain couples TRBV7-3 to TRBJ2-3; 8 bases map to TRBD1. After removal of 6 bases from V and 3 bases from J, the junction contained 14 bases not matched to a gene. Germline lookup yields CDR1 SGHTA and CDR2 FQGTGA. CDR3 size: 17 residues. Here the CDR3 reads CASSPSPPGQGTDTQYF. CDR3 sequence (DNA): TGTGCCAGCAGTCCCTCTCCCCCAGGACAGGGAACAGATACGCAGTATTTT.

The gene calls are TRBV19 and TRBJ1-2, with D possibly matching TRBD1 (5 bases). CDR1 is LNHDA, CDR2 SQIVND, per germline (reference sequence). The CDR3 sequence is 15 residues long. Trimming stripped 6 bases from V and 4 bases from J, with 18 bases between. The CDR3 loop reads CASSPYGREGYGYTF. In nucleotides, the CDR3 is TGTGCCAGTAGCCCTTACGGCAGGGAAGGCTATGGCTACACCTTC.

This chain joins TRBV10-3 and TRBJ2-7, with 8 nucleotides matching TRBD1. The germline V gene has CDR1 ENHRY and CDR2 SYGVKD. The CDR3 totals 14 residues. V shed 6 bases, J shed 9 bases, and the junction held 13 bases outside the gene matches. This CDR3 reads CAIRPRGRNLSQYF. CDR3 in DNA: TGTGCCATCAGACCCAGGGGGCGCAACTTGTCGCAGTACTTC.